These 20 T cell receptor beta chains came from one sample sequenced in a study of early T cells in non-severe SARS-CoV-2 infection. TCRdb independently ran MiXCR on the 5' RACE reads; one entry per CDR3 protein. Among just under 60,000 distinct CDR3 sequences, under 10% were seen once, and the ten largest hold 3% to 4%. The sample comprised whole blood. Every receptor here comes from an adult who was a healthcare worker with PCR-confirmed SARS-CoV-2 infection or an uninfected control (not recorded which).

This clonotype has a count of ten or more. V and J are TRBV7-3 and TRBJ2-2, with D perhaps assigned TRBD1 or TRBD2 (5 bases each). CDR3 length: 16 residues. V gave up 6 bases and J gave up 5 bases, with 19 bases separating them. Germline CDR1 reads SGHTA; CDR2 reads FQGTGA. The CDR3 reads CASRPSGTRETGELFF. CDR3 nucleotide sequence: TGTGCCAGCAGACCATCCGGGACGAGAGAAACCGGGGAGCTGTTTTTT.

Here the CDR3 reads CASSLDRDRPNYGYTF. As DNA, the CDR3 is TGTGCCAGCAGCCTCGACCGGGACAGGCCGAACTATGGCTACACCTTC. The rearrangement joins TRBV28 to TRBJ1-2; 8 nucleotides match TRBD1. V trimming: 6 bases; J trimming: 2 bases; junction bases outside the gene matches: 11. Germline values: CDR1 MDHEN, CDR2 SYDVKM. The CDR3 loop spans 16 amino acids.

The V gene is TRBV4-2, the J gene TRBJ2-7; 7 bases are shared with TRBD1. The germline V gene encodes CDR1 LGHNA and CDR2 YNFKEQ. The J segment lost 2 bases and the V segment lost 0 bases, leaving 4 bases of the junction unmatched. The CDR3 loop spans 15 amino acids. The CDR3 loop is CASSQDSGQPYEQYF. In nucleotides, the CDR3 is TGTGCCAGCAGCCAAGATTCGGGACAGCCCTACGAGCAGTACTTC.

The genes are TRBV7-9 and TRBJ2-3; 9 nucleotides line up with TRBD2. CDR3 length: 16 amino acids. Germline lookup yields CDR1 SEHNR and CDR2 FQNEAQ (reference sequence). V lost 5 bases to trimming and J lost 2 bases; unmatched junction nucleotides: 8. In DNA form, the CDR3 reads TGTGCCAGCAGCCCCGGGACTAGCTTGACCACAGATACGCAGTATTTT. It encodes CASSPGTSLTTDTQYF.

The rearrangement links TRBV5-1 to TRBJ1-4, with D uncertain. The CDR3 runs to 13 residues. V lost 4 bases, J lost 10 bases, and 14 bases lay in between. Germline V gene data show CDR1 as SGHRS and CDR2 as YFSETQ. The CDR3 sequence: CASSVEPLGKLFF. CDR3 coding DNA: TGCGCCAGCAGCGTTGAACCCTTGGGAAAACTGTTTTTT. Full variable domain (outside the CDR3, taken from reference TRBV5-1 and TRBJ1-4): KAGVTQTPRYLIKTRGQQVTLSCSPISGHRSVSWYQQTPGQGLQFLFEYFSETQRNKGNFPGRFSGRQFSNSRSEMNVSTLELGDSALYLCASSVEPLGKLFFGSGTQLSVL.

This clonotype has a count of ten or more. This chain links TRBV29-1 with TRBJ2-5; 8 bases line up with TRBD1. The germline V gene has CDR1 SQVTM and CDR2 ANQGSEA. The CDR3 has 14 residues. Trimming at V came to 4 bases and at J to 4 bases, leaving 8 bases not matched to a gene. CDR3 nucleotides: TGCAGCGTTGCACCAGGGGGCAAGGGAGAGACCCAGTACTTC. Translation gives CSVAPGGKGETQYF. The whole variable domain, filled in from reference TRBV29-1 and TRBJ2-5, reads SAVISQKPSRDICQRGTSLTIQCQVDSQVTMMFWYRQQPGQSLTLIATANQGSEATYESGFVIDKFPISRPNLTFSTLTVSNMSPEDSSIYLCSVAPGGKGETQYFGPGTRLLVL.

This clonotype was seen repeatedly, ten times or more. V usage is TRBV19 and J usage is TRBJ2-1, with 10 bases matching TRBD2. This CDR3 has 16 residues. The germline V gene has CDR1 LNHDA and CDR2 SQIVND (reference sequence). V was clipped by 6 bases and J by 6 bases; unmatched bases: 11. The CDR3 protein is CASRRPGLAHLNEQFF. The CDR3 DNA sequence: TGTGCCAGTAGGCGTCCGGGACTAGCGCACCTCAATGAGCAGTTCTTC.

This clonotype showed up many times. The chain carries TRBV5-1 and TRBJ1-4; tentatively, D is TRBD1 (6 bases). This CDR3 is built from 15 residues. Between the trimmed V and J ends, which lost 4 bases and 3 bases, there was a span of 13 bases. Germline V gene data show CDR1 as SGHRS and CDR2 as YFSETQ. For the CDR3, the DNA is TGCGCCAGCAGCCCCTTAGGGGGAGCTAATGAAAAACTGTTTTTT. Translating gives CASSPLGGANEKLFF.

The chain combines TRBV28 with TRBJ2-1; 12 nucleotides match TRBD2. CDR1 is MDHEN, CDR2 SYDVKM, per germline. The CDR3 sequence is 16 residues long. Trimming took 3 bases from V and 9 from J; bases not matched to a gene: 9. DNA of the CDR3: TGTGCCAGCAGTTTGTTCACTAGCGGGAGGTCGATTGAGCAGTTCTTC. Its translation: CASSLFTSGRSIEQFF.

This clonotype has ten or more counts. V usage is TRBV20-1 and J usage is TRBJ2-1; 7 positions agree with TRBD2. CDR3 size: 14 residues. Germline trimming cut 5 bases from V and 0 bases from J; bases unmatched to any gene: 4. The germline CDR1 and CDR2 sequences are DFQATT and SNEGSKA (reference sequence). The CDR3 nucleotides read TGCAGTGCTCCCGAGCGGGACTCCTACAATGAGCAGTTCTTC. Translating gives CSAPERDSYNEQFF.

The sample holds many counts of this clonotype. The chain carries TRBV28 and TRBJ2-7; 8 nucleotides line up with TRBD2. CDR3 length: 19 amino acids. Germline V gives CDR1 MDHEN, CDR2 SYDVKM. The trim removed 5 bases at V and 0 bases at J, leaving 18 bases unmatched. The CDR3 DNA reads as TGTGCCAGCAGTCCTCGCGGGGGGACCGGGGCTAGCGTCTCCTACGAGCAGTACTTC. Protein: CASSPRGGTGASVSYEQYF.

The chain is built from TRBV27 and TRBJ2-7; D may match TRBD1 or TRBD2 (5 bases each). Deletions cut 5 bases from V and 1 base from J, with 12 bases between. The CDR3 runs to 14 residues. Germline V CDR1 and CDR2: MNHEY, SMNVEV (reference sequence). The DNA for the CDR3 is TGTGCCAGCAGTCTCCGGGACGGGTCCTACGAGCAGTACTTC. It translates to CASSLRDGSYEQYF.

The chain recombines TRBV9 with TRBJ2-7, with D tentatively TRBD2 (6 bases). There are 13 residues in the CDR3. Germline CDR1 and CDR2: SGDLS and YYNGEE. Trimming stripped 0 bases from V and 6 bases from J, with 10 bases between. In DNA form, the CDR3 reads TGTGCCAGCAGCGTAGTCTACGGGAGCGAGCAGTACTTC. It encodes CASSVVYGSEQYF.

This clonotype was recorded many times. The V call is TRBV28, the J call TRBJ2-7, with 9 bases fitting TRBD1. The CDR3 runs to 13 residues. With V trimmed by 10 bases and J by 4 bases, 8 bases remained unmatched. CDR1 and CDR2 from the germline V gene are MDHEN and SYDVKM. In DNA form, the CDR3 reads TGTGCCACCAGGGACAGGGACCTTTACGAGCAGTACTTC. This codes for CATRDRDLYEQYF.

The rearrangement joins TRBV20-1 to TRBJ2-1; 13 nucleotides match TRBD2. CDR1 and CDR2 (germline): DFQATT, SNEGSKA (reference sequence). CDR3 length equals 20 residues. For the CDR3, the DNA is TGCAGAGCCGCTAGTGAAAGTGTGGGACTAGCGGGACCTCCCTACAATGAGCAGTTCTTC. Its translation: CRAASESVGLAGPPYNEQFF.

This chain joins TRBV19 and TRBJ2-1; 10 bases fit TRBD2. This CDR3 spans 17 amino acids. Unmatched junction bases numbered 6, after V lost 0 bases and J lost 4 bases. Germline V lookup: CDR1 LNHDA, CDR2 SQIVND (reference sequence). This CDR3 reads CASSIDRRLAGYNEQFF. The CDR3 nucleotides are TGTGCCAGTAGTATAGATCGCCGACTAGCGGGTTACAATGAGCAGTTCTTC.

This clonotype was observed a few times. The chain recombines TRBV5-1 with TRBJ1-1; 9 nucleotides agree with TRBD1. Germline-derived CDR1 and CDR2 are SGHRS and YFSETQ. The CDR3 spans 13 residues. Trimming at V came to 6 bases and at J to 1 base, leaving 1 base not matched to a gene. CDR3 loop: CASKDRGNTEAFF. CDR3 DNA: TGCGCCAGCAAGGACAGGGGGAACACTGAAGCTTTCTTT.

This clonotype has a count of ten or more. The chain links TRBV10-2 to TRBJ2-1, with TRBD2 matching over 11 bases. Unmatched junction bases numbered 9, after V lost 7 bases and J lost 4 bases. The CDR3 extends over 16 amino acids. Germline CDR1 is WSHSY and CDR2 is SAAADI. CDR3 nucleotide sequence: TGCGCCAGCATGGGGTGGGGACTAGCGGAGTACAATGAGCAGTTCTTC. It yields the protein CASMGWGLAEYNEQFF.

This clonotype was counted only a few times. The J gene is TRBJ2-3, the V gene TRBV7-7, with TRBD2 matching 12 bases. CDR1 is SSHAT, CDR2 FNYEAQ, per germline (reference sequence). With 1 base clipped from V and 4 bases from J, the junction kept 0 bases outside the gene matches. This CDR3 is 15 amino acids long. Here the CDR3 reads CASSLGLAGADTQYF. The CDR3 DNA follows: TGTGCCAGCAGCTTAGGACTAGCGGGAGCAGATACGCAGTATTTT. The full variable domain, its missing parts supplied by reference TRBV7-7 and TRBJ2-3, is GAGVSQSPRYKVTKRGQDVTLRCDPISSHATLYWYQQALGQGPEFLTYFNYEAQPDKSGLPSDRFSAERPEGSISTLTIQRTEQRDSAMYRCASSLGLAGADTQYFGPGTRLTVL.

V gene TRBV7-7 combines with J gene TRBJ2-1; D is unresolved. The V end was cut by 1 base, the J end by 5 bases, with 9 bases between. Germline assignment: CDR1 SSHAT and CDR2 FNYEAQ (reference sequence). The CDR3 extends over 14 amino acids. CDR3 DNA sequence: TGTGCCAGCAGCTTAGGTGCAAATGACAATGAGCAGTTCTTC. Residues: CASSLGANDNEQFF. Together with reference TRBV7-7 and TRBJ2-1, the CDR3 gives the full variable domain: GAGVSQSPRYKVTKRGQDVTLRCDPISSHATLYWYQQALGQGPEFLTYFNYEAQPDKSGLPSDRFSAERPEGSISTLTIQRTEQRDSAMYRCASSLGANDNEQFFGPGTRLTVL.